Here is one T cell receptor beta chain with its context. Study processing details: Amplification from reference gene primers served as the basis for estimated nucleated cell counts. The table came from immunoSEQ multiplex PCR; TCRdb's copy has only in-frame clones and leaves some out. V and J calls plus clone size are reproduced from that table; the DNA served to infer D and trimming. The table records 50,000 to 70,000 clones, 80% to 90% of them present only once. This sample was taken from a study of blood T cell repertoires in COVID-19. For the study at large: Whether acute or convalescent, the COVID-19 samples came from the United States, Italy and Spain. From T cells, B-cell-depleted T cells, or PBMCs came the material, which was cDNA or gDNA.

CDR3 size: 14 residues. V was clipped by 7 bases and J by 3 bases; unmatched bases: 3. In germline, CDR1 is SQVTM, CDR2 ANQGSEA. This TCR was recovered from a man aged 55 to 70 with acute or convalescent COVID-19. V is TRBV29-1 and J is TRBJ1-4; the match to TRBD1 covers 12 bases. The sequencing sample was made of peripheral blood. The CDR3 nucleotides are TGCAGCGGCAGGGACAGGGGGCCTAATGAAAAACTGTTTTTT. This translates into CSGRDRGPNEKLFF.